These 30 T cell receptor beta chains were all obtained from the same sample, sequenced in a study of beta chain features in type 1 diabetes. The authors reverse transcribed all of the isolated RNA, so sequencing captured expressed TCRB transcripts. Here immunoSEQ multiplex PCR was the method, and the copy in TCRdb shows in-frame clones only, minus some. The sample holds almost 350,000 clones; approximately 8% are singletons and the top ten take 0.44%. Sequenced material: central memory CD4+ T cells from blood. The receptors derive from a woman between 18 and 30 years old in good health.

The chain is built from TRBV27 and TRBJ2-1, with D possibly TRBD2 on 5 matching bases. The ends were cut back, 6 bases at V and 8 bases at J, with 20 bases in the middle. Germline V gene sequence: CDR1 MNHEY, CDR2 SMNVEV (reference sequence). The CDR3 runs to 15 residues. The CDR3 DNA sequence: TGTGCCAGCAGCACCTCAGCGGCACGCGACGATGAGCAGTTCTTC. Protein sequence: CASSTSAARDDEQFF.

This clone was recorded many times. The chain carries TRBV28 and TRBJ1-4, with D hard to call. V was clipped by 5 bases and J by 7 bases, with 23 bases between them. In germline, CDR1 is MDHEN, CDR2 SYDVKM. The CDR3 is 17 amino acids. Written as DNA, the CDR3 is TGTGCCAGCAGTCCTCCACCCGGCCCTACCAAAGTTGAAAAACTGTTTTTT. Protein: CASSPPPGPTKVEKLFF.

In its sample, this clone was seen a few times. This sequence joins TRBV18 and TRBJ2-1; 7 nucleotides align to TRBD2. V was pared by 2 bases and J by 1 base, with 2 bases of the junction left unmatched. The CDR3 spans 15 residues. Germline assignment: CDR1 KGHSH and CDR2 LQKENI. The CDR3 loop is CASSPMGLSYNEQFF. As DNA, the CDR3 is TGTGCCAGCTCACCAATGGGACTATCCTACAATGAGCAGTTCTTC.

There are many counts of this clone. This sequence joins TRBV19 and TRBJ2-1, with 8 bases identical to TRBD2. The CDR3 is 17 residues long. CDR1 is LNHDA, CDR2 SQIVND, per germline (reference sequence). Trimming at V came to 4 bases and at J to 0 bases, leaving 8 bases not matched to a gene. The DNA of the CDR3 is TGTGCCAGTAGTACCCTGACTAGCGCAAGCTCCTACAATGAGCAGTTCTTC. Encoded protein: CASSTLTSASSYNEQFF.

The V and J genes are TRBV2 and TRBJ1-1; TRBD1 matches 10 bases. V shed 11 bases, J shed 4 bases, and the junction held 4 bases outside the gene matches. Looked up from germline, CDR1 is SNHLY and CDR2 is FYNNEI. This CDR3 is 12 amino acids long. The CDR3 sequence: CAGQGESTEAFF. Here the CDR3 DNA reads TGTGCCGGACAGGGGGAAAGCACTGAAGCTTTCTTT. Filled out from reference TRBV2 and TRBJ1-1, the complete variable domain reads EPEVTQTPSHQVTQMGQEVILRCVPISNHLYFYWYRQILGQKVEFLVSFYNNEISEKSEIFDDQFSVERPDGSNFTLKIRSTKLEDSAMYFCAGQGESTEAFFGQGTRLTVV.

The table lists this clone with many counts. V is TRBV7-2 and J is TRBJ1-1; possibly TRBD1 for D (6 bases). Germline loops: CDR1 SGHTA, CDR2 FQGNSA. Trimming shortened V by 4 bases and J by 7 bases, and 13 bases separated the two germline ends. The CDR3 loop spans 13 amino acids. CDR3 in amino acids: CASSSYNRVEAFF. CDR3 in DNA: TGTGCCAGCAGCTCATACAACAGGGTTGAAGCTTTCTTT.

This clone occurred a few times. The chain combines TRBV28 with TRBJ1-5; D possibly corresponds to TRBD1 (5 bases). This CDR3 comprises 17 residues. Trimming took off 4 bases at V and 6 bases at J, with 22 bases between the two ends. Germline-derived CDR1 and CDR2 are MDHEN and SYDVKM. This CDR3 reads CASSSQPPNVGGQPQHF. The CDR3 bases are TGTGCCAGCAGTTCCCAACCGCCTAACGTGGGGGGTCAGCCCCAGCATTTT.

The V gene is TRBV7-3, the J gene TRBJ2-1; 10 bases match TRBD2. The CDR3 is 15 amino acids. The trim removed 2 bases at V and 7 bases at J, leaving 5 bases unmatched. Germline loops: CDR1 SGHTA, CDR2 FQGTGA. The CDR3 DNA sequence: TGTGCCAGCAGCTTAGGACTAGCGGAGACAAATGAGCAGTTCTTC. Residues: CASSLGLAETNEQFF.

The V gene is TRBV15, the J gene TRBJ2-5; tentatively, D is TRBD2 (5 bases). The CDR3 length is 13 residues. Per the germline V gene, CDR1 is LNHNV and CDR2 is YYDKDF (reference sequence). Trimming left V 0 bases short and J 10 bases short, with 12 bases between. The CDR3 here is CATSREAQRDQYF. DNA of the CDR3: TGTGCCACCAGCAGAGAGGCCCAGAGGGACCAGTACTTC.

This clone was picked up a small number of times. V gene TRBV6-6 combines with J gene TRBJ1-1; D is undetermined. The ends were cut back, 2 bases at V and 11 bases at J, with 12 bases in the middle. This CDR3 region has 12 residues. Germline assignment: CDR1 MNHNY and CDR2 SVGAGI (reference sequence). The CDR3 region is CASSYRTGGAFF. CDR3 nucleotide sequence: TGTGCCAGCAGTTACCGCACTGGCGGGGCTTTCTTT.

The chain joins TRBV7-9 to TRBJ1-4, with D possibly matching TRBD1 (5 bases). V shed 6 bases and J shed 0 bases, with 17 bases lying between them. The CDR3 extends over 17 amino acids. Germline V gene lookup returns CDR1 SEHNR and CDR2 FQNEAQ (reference sequence). The CDR3 loop is CASRKPGRDATNEKLFF. CDR3 in DNA: TGTGCCAGCAGGAAACCGGGACGGGATGCAACTAATGAAAAACTGTTTTTT.

Ten or more counts support this clone. The chain uses TRBV18 and TRBJ2-2; D not certain. The CDR3 sequence is 15 residues long. CDR1 KGHSH and CDR2 LQKENI come from the germline V gene. V was cut by 2 bases and J by 0 bases, with 7 bases left in between. As DNA, the CDR3 is TGTGCCAGCTCACCATGGCTAGCGAACACCGGGGAGCTGTTTTTT. Encoded protein: CASSPWLANTGELFF.

This clone was observed a few times. Additional DNA sequences in this sample encode the identical CDR3. The chain employs TRBV20-1 and TRBJ2-3; D unclear. The CDR3 runs 11 residues. Per germline, CDR1 DFQATT and CDR2 SNEGSKA (reference sequence). The V and J ends lost 5 bases and 3 bases respectively, with 6 bases between them. This chain's CDR3 is CSAGRTDTQYF. The CDR3 nucleotides are TGCAGTGCTGGGCGGACAGATACGCAGTATTTT.

This chain uses TRBV28 with TRBJ2-7, with 11 positions matching TRBD2. Germline lookup yields CDR1 MDHEN and CDR2 SYDVKM. This CDR3 contains 16 residues. The V gene end was trimmed by 6 bases and the J gene end by 4 bases; junction bases not matched to a gene: 11. As DNA, the CDR3 is TGTGCCAGCAGGCTAAATCTAGCGGGAGGAGGGTACGAGCAGTACTTC. Its protein is CASRLNLAGGGYEQYF.

The chain is built from TRBV5-4 and TRBJ2-7, with D possibly being TRBD1 or TRBD2 (5 bases each). Trimming took 3 bases from V and 3 from J, leaving 7 bases between them. This CDR3 has 12 residues. Germline assignment: CDR1 SGHNT and CDR2 YYREEE (reference sequence). This CDR3 is CASSWGNYEQYF. Written as DNA, the CDR3 is TGTGCCAGCAGCTGGGGGAACTACGAGCAGTACTTC.

The V gene is TRBV5-1, the J gene TRBJ2-1; tentatively, D is TRBD1 or TRBD2 (5 bases each). The V and J ends lost 3 bases and 8 bases respectively, with 12 bases between them. Germline-derived CDR1 and CDR2 are SGHRS and YFSETQ. This CDR3 contains 13 residues. The CDR3 region is CASSSQGSDEQFF. The CDR3 DNA sequence: TGCGCCAGCAGCTCTCAGGGTAGCGATGAGCAGTTCTTC.

This chain links TRBV6-5 with TRBJ2-7; tentatively, D is TRBD1 or TRBD2 (5 bases each). This CDR3 has 13 residues. CDR1 MNHEY and CDR2 SVGAGI come from the germline V gene. Trimming stripped 5 bases from V and 5 bases from J, with 13 bases between. This CDR3 reads CASSERGPDEQYF. As DNA, the CDR3 is TGTGCCAGCAGTGAACGGGGCCCGGACGAGCAGTACTTC.

This clone was found a few times. This chain links TRBV28 with TRBJ2-7; TRBD1 matches 7 bases. CDR1 is MDHEN, CDR2 SYDVKM, per germline. The CDR3 length is 15 residues. The J segment lost 6 bases and the V segment lost 4 bases, leaving 12 bases of the junction unmatched. The CDR3 region is CASSSFGTVESEQYF. In DNA form, the CDR3 reads TGTGCCAGCAGTTCATTCGGGACAGTTGAGTCCGAGCAGTACTTC.

This clone was seen a handful of times. The chain employs TRBV6-6 and TRBJ2-5; D unclear. The CDR3 sequence is 12 residues long. Germline V gene data show CDR1 as MNHNY and CDR2 as SVGAGI (reference sequence). V was trimmed by 8 bases and J by 4 bases, leaving 11 bases between them. CDR3 sequence reads: CASGSSSETQYF. CDR3 coding DNA: TGTGCCAGCGGATCTAGTTCAGAGACCCAGTACTTC.

This clone showed up just a few times. V is TRBV4-2 and J is TRBJ2-7; TRBD1 matches 9 bases. From germline, CDR1 is LGHNA and CDR2 YNFKEQ. The CDR3 is 16 amino acids. J was trimmed by 2 bases and V by 4 bases; bases with no gene match: 9. CDR3 loop: CASSPTVRQGAYEQYF. The CDR3 coding sequence is TGTGCCAGCAGCCCGACGGTGAGACAGGGGGCCTACGAGCAGTACTTC.

DNA of the CDR3: TGTGCCAGCAGCTTGACCGGGACTAGCGGGACCGGGGAGCTGTTTTTT. This translates into CASSLTGTSGTGELFF. The chain employs TRBV7-9 and TRBJ2-2; 12 bases line up with TRBD2. Trimming removed 3 bases from V and 5 bases from J; junction bases left unmatched: 4. CDR3 length: 16 residues. Per germline, CDR1 SEHNR and CDR2 FQNEAQ (reference sequence).

This clone showed up many times. The V and J genes are TRBV28 and TRBJ2-3; the D gene is possibly TRBD1 (6 bases). This CDR3 is built from 14 residues. Germline V CDR1 and CDR2: MDHEN, SYDVKM. V shed 6 bases and J shed 0 bases, with 10 bases lying between them. The CDR3 nucleotides read TGTGCCAGCAGAAGACAGGATAGCACAGATACGCAGTATTTT. Translating gives CASRRQDSTDTQYF.

This clone appeared a few times. The sample contains more than one DNA sequence encoding this CDR3. The genes are TRBV9 and TRBJ2-1, with TRBD2 matching 10 bases. The trim removed 2 bases at V and 4 bases at J, leaving 3 bases unmatched. The CDR3 totals 15 residues. Germline V gene lookup returns CDR1 SGDLS and CDR2 YYNGEE. CDR3 bases: TGTGCCAGCAGCGTCACTAGCGGGACGTACAATGAGCAGTTCTTC. It is translated as CASSVTSGTYNEQFF.

In its sample, this clone was seen many times. The DNA for the CDR3 is TGTGCCACAGAACAGGGGGGCACAGATACGCAGTATTTT. It encodes CATEQGGTDTQYF. This chain links TRBV10-3 with TRBJ2-3; TRBD1 matches at 8 bases. Germline lookup yields CDR1 ENHRY and CDR2 SYGVKD. The CDR3 is 13 amino acids. Trimming removed 10 bases from V and 1 base from J; junction bases left unmatched: 4.

In its sample, this clone was seen a few times. The chain links TRBV2 to TRBJ2-1, with 8 bases lining up with TRBD2. CDR1 and CDR2 from the germline V gene are SNHLY and FYNNEI. There are 13 residues in the CDR3. V shed 4 bases and J 8 bases; nucleotides not matched to a gene: 4. The chain's CDR3 is CASSVRREDEQFF. The CDR3 DNA reads as TGTGCCAGCAGTGTGAGGCGGGAGGATGAGCAGTTCTTC.

In this sample, this clone turned up a few times. The genes are TRBV19 and TRBJ1-5, with 9 bases that match TRBD1. Trimming removed 6 bases from V and 7 bases from J; junction bases left unmatched: 10. The CDR3 is made up of 15 amino acids. Germline loops: CDR1 LNHDA, CDR2 SQIVND (reference sequence). The CDR3 DNA reads as TGTGCCAGTAGGCCGGGACAGGGCTCTGGGCAGCCCCAGCATTTT. As protein: CASRPGQGSGQPQHF.

Concerning this clone itself: Other nucleotide sequences in the sample specify the same CDR3. This chain connects TRBV6-5 to TRBJ1-2; the match to TRBD1 covers 7 bases. The CDR3 consists of 15 residues. Germline V gene sequence: CDR1 MNHEY, CDR2 SVGAGI. The ends lost 5 bases at V and 4 bases at J; junction bases unmatched: 10. CDR3 amino acids: CASSVRTGGGYGYTF. The CDR3 bases are TGTGCCAGCAGTGTTCGGACAGGTGGGGGCTATGGCTACACCTTC.

This clone appeared a few times. This sequence joins TRBV10-3 and TRBJ2-1; TRBD2 agrees at 8 bases. Germline values: CDR1 ENHRY, CDR2 SYGVKD. CDR3 size: 11 residues. V shed 10 bases and J 8 bases; nucleotides not matched to a gene: 4. The CDR3 here is CATKAGDEQFF. For the CDR3, the DNA is TGTGCCACCAAAGCGGGGGATGAGCAGTTCTTC.

The V and J genes are TRBV7-6 and TRBJ2-2, with D uncertain. CDR3 length equals 15 residues. Between the trimmed V and J ends, which lost 0 bases and 0 bases, there was a span of 5 bases. CDR1 is SGHVS, CDR2 FNYEAQ, per germline. CDR3: CASSLAPSNTGELFF. The CDR3 region has the DNA TGTGCCAGCAGCTTAGCCCCTTCGAACACCGGGGAGCTGTTTTTT.

This rearrangement joins TRBV7-2 to TRBJ2-3; no clear D gene. CDR1 and CDR2 from the germline V gene are SGHTA and FQGNSA. The ends were cut back, 4 bases at V and 2 bases at J, with 10 bases in the middle. The CDR3 contains 14 residues. DNA of the CDR3: TGTGCCAGCAGCTCCTATCAACACACAGATACGCAGTATTTT. Translated, it gives CASSSYQHTDTQYF.